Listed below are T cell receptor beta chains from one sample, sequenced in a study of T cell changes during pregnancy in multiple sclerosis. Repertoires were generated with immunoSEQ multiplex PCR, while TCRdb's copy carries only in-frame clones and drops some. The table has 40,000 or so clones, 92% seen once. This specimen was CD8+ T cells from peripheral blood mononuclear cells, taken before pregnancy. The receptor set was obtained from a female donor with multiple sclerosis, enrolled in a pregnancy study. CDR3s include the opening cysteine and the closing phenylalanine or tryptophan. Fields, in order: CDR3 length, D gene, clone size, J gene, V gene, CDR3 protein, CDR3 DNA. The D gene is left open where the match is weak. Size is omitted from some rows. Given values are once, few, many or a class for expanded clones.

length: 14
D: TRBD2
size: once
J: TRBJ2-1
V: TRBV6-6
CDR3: CASSYRGGANEQFF
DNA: TGTGCCAGCAGTTACCGGGGGGGCGCGAATGAGCAGTTCTTC

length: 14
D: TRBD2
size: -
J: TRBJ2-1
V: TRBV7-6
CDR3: CASSLGAGGVEQFF
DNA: TGTGCCAGCAGCTTAGGGGCGGGGGGCGTTGAGCAGTTCTTC

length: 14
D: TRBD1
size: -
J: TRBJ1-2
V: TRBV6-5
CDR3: CASSSGTGLGGYTF
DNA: TGTGCCAGCAGTTCCGGGACAGGGTTAGGTGGCTACACCTTC

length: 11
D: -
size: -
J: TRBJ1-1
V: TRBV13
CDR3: CASSSQGEAFF
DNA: TGTGCCAGCAGTTCGCAGGGAGAAGCTTTCTTT

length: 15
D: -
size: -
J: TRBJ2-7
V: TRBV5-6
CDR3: CASSWTAITPNEQYF
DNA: TGTGCCAGCAGCTGGACAGCGATCACCCCCAACGAGCAGTACTTC

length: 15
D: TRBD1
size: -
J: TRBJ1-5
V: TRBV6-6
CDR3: CASRLDRGNNQPQHF
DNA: TGTGCCAGCAGGCTCGACAGGGGTAACAATCAGCCCCAGCATTTT

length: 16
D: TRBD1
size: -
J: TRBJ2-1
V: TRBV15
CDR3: CATSRGGTGVYNEQFF
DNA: TGTGCCACCAGCAGAGGAGGGACAGGGGTCTACAATGAGCAGTTCTTC

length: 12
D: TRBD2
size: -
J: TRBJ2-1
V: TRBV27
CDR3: CASKAGGKEQFF
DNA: TGTGCCAGCAAAGCGGGAGGGAAAGAGCAGTTCTTC

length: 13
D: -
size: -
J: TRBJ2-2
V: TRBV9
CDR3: CASSVVDTGELFF
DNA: TGTGCCAGCAGCGTAGTAGACACCGGGGAGCTGTTTTTT

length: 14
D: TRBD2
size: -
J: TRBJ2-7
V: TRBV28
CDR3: CASGRLAENYEQYF
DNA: TGTGCCAGCGGAAGACTAGCGGAAAACTACGAGCAGTACTTC

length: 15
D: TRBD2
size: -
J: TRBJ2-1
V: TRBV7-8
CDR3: CASSPTSGGAFEQFF
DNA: TGTGCCAGCAGCCCGACTAGCGGGGGGGCTTTTGAGCAGTTCTTC

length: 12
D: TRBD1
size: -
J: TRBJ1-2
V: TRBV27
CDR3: CATLTGGNGYTF
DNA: TGTGCCACCTTGACAGGGGGCAATGGCTACACCTTC

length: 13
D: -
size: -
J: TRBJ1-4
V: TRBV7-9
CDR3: CASSSRTEEKLFF
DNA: TGTGCCAGCAGCTCACGGACAGAGGAAAAACTGTTTTTT

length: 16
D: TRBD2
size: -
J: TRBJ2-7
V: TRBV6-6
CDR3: CATTVTSGGGSYEQYF
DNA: TGTGCCACCACAGTTACTTCGGGGGGGGGTTCCTACGAGCAGTACTTC

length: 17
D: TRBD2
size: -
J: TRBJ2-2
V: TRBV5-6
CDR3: CASSLPSNGRGTGELFF
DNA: TGTGCCAGCAGCTTGCCTTCGAACGGGAGGGGCACCGGGGAGCTGTTTTTT

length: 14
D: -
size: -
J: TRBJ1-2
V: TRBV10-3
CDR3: CAIRSGWVGYGYTF
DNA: TGTGCCATCCGCTCAGGGTGGGTTGGCTATGGCTACACCTTC

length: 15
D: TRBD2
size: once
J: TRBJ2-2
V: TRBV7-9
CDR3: CASRSGREAAGELFF
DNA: TGTGCCAGTCGGAGCGGGAGAGAGGCGGCCGGGGAGCTGTTTTTT

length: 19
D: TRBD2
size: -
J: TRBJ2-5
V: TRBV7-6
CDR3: CASLVGLAGGPEAGETQYF
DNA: TGTGCCAGCCTGGTCGGGCTAGCGGGGGGGCCGGAGGCGGGAGAGACCCAGTACTTC

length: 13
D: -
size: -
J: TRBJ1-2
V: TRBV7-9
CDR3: CASSSGGYYGYTF
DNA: TGTGCCAGCAGCTCGGGGGGATACTATGGCTACACCTTC

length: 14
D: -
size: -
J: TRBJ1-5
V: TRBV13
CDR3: CASSLGRGYQPQHF
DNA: TGTGCCAGCAGCTTGGGCAGGGGCTATCAGCCCCAGCATTTT

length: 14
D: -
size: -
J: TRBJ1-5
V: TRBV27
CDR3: CASSPQPPGQPQHF
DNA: TGTGCCAGCAGTCCCCAACCCCCGGGTCAGCCCCAGCATTTT

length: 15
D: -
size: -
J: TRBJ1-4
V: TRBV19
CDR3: CASRFVDRTNEKLFF
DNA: TGTGCCAGTAGATTCGTCGACAGAACTAATGAAAAACTGTTTTTT

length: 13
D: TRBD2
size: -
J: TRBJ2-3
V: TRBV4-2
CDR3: CASSRGGWDTQYF
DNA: TGTGCCAGCAGCAGGGGAGGGTGGGATACGCAGTATTTT

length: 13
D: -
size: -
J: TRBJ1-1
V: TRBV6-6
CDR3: CASRWTLNTEAFF
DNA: TGTGCCAGCAGGTGGACTCTGAACACTGAAGCTTTCTTT

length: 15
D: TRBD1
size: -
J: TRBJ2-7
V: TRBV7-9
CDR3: CASSLGRDRVDEQYF
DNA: TGTGCCAGCAGCTTAGGGAGGGACAGGGTAGACGAGCAGTACTTC

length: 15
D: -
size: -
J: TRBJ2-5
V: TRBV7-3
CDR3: CASSTREGGVETQYF
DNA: TGTGCCAGCTCGACAAGGGAGGGGGGCGTGGAGACCCAGTACTTC